Reported below is one T cell receptor beta chain. The antigen is undetermined. The data stem from a study of CD8+ T cells in alopecia areata. About the research overall: Patients in the treated group were given tofacitinib by mouth, 5 to 10 mg twice a day.

Reverse transcribed after extraction, RNA yielded cDNA as the sequencing template. Sequenced by immunoSEQ multiplex PCR; TCRdb stores in-frame clones only, minus some. The sample shows roughly 280,000 clones, 60% of them seen only once. Per the germline V gene, CDR1 is ENHRY and CDR2 is SYGVKD. Trimming took 8 bases from V and 3 from J, leaving 10 bases between them. The CDR3 contains 12 residues. Findings and caveats of the study: Higher clonality than in normal scalp was seen in lesional scalp, especially alopecia totalis/universalis.

The treatment was: oral pan-JAK inhibitor, 5-10 mg twice daily. The specimen comprised CD4+ T cells sorted from blood, sampled around week 54, from a patient treated with tofacitinib. The source is a human donor with alopecia areata. The V and J genes are TRBV10-3 and TRBJ1-2; a possible D gene is TRBD1 (5 bases). As DNA, the CDR3 is TGTGCCATCTCTCAGGGAGACTATGGCTACACCTTC. This sequence encodes CAISQGDYGYTF.